This T cell receptor (beta chain) appears in the sequencing data of a study of early T cells in non-severe SARS-CoV-2 infection (dated by TCRdb to the early 2020s). Background on the whole study: TCR sequencing used bulk RNA from unsorted whole blood, so alpha and beta chains could not be paired.

Set within a cohort of healthcare workers in London, UK, this nested case-control study involved weekly PCR testing of nasopharyngeal swabs along with blood sampling. Healthcare workers were enrolled in the week of the UK lockdown, from 23 to 31 March 2020, and were followed every week for up to roughly 16 weeks. The library was produced with 5' RACE. The sequencing machine was a NextSeq 500. The TCR library protocol attached unique molecular identifiers to individual cDNA molecules to correct for sequencing error and PCR bias. Sequencing covered both TCR alpha and beta chains, and within each sample the abundances of alpha and beta sequences were tightly co-correlated. The source study handled its data this way. Decombinator V4 was used to perform V gene, J gene and CDR3 annotation of TCR sequences. TCRs were defined as expanded if a significant change between any two time points was detected under a Poisson model with p below 0.0001. TCR abundances were normalised to the total number of TCRs sequenced in each sample and reported as counts per million. TRAV1-2 paired with TRAJ12, TRAJ20 or TRAJ33 defined MAIT TCRs, while TRAV10 paired with TRAJ18 defined iNKT TCRs. A search of VDJdb, accessed on 1 November 2021, was run for TCRs annotated to CMV, EBV and SARS-CoV-2, with TCRs annotated for multiple antigens excluded. The public reads were quality trimmed at Q25 with fastp and then assembled into clones with MiXCR by TCRdb, keeping productive beta chains. One record per CDR3 amino acid sequence lists the most common genes and DNA. TCRdb's processing, not the authors' own work, is the source of the V and J calls. The sample table lists 85,000 to 100,000 distinct CDR3 sequences, 11% of them with a count of one. Approximately 5.3% of the sample is taken by the ten largest.

Spanning cysteine to phenylalanine, the CDR3 consists of 15 amino acids. The kept DNA is CDR3 alone, 45 bases in frame from the first base. According to the germline V gene, CDR1 reads SNHLY and CDR2 reads FYNNEI. The V and J ends are trimmed by 2 bases and 1 base, leaving 6 bases between them. Study-wide conclusions, independent of this receptor: VDJdb matching was skewed toward anti-spike CD8 responses and likely underestimated virus-specific expansions, missing private and CD4 specificities.

This clonotype was detected a few times. Its antigen is still unknown. No much larger clone is present one base from it, and per-base qualities are unavailable. The sequence came from an adult who was a healthcare worker with PCR-confirmed SARS-CoV-2 infection or an uninfected control (not recorded which). Material: whole blood. The V and J segments used are TRBV2 and TRBJ2-6, with the D gene too uncertain to name. The nucleotide sequence reads as follows: TGTGCCAGCAGTGAACTGGGGTCTGGGGCCAACGTCCTGACTTTC. This yields the protein CASSELGSGANVLTF.